The clone carrying this T cell receptor (beta chain) has a single count. Produced via immunoSEQ multiplex PCR; TCRdb's table is partial and in-frame only. The data contain roughly 90,000 clones, about 90% of them singletons. The J segment lost 2 bases and the V segment lost 3 bases, leaving 1 base of the junction unmatched. The CDR3 consists of 15 residues. Germline-derived CDR1 and CDR2 are SGHRS and YFSETQ. The data were taken from a study of OX40 agonist ivuxolimab in advanced cancers. The TCR originated in an adult with an advanced solid tumor such as melanoma, head and neck, liver or kidney cancer. The chain combines TRBV5-1 with TRBJ2-1; 11 bases are a match to TRBD2. The sequences come from CD4+ or CD8+ T cells sorted from blood, collected in a trial of the OX40 agonist ivuxolimab. CDR3 residues: CASSSGLAAYNEQFF. The CDR3 DNA is TGCGCCAGCAGCTCGGGACTAGCGGCCTACAATGAGCAGTTCTTC. Full variable domain (rest looked up from reference TRBV5-1 and TRBJ2-1): KAGVTQTPRYLIKTRGQQVTLSCSPISGHRSVSWYQQTPGQGLQFLFEYFSETQRNKGNFPGRFSGRQFSNSRSEMNVSTLELGDSALYLCASSSGLAAYNEQFFGPGTRLTVL.